The entry below gives a single T cell receptor (beta chain) sequence along with its context. These data come from a study of blood T cell repertoires in COVID-19. Sequencing used immunoSEQ multiplex PCR; TCRdb keeps in-frame clones, though not all of them. The sample contains about 330,000 clones, about 90% of which appear only once. Germline V gene lookup returns CDR1 SGHKS and CDR2 YYEKEE (reference sequence). V dropped 4 bases and J dropped 14; count of bases not matched to a gene: 10. This CDR3 region has 14 residues. This chain links TRBV5-5 with TRBJ1-6; 9 bases align to TRBD1. This TCR derives from a man aged 25-45 years who had recovered from COVID-19. What was sequenced was PBMCs or T cells enriched from blood (not recorded which). DNA for the CDR3: TGTGCCAGCAGCCCAACAGGGGGCTTCCGCACCCTCCACTTT. Protein product: CASSPTGGFRTLHF.